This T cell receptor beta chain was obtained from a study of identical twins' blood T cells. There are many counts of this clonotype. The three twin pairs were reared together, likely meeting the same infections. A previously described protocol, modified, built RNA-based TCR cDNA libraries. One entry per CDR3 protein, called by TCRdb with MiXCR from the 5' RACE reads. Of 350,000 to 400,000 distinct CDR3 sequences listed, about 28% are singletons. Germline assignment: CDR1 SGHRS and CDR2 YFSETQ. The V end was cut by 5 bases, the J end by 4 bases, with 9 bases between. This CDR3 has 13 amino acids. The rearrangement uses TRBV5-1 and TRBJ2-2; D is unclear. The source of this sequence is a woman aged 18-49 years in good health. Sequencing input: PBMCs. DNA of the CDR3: TGCGCCAGCAGTCCTTGGATCACCGGGGAGCTGTTTTTT. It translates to CASSPWITGELFF.